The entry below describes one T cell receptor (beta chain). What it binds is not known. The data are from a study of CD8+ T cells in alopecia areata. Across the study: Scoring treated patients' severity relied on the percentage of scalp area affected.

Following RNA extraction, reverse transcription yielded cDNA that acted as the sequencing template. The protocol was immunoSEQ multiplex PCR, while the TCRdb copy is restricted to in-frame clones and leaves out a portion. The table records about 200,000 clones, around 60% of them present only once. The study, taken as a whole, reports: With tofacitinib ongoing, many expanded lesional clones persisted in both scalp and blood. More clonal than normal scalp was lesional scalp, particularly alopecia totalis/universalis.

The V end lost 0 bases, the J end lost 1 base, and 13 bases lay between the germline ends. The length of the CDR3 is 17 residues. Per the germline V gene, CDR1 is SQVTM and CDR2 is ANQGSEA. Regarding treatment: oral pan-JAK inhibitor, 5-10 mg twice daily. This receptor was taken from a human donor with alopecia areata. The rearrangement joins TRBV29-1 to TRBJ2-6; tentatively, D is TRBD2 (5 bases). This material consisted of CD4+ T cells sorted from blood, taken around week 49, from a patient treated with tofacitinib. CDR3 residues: CSVEERGRASGANVLTF. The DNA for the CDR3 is TGCAGCGTTGAAGAGCGAGGGAGAGCATCTGGGGCCAACGTCCTGACTTTC.